This T cell receptor beta chain was identified during a study of T cell repertoires in ileal Crohn's disease. Background on the study: Median disease duration was roughly 7.9 years; about 35% smoked at surgery. About half of patients got postoperative therapy: under 12 thiopurines, over 15 anti-TNF.

Per sample, about 500 nanograms of biopsy DNA were TCRB immunosequenced. Assay: immunoSEQ multiplex PCR; the TCRdb copy retains only in-frame clones and omits some. The table has about 16,000 clones, about 86% seen once; the top ten hold 5.5% to 7%. V lost 0 bases, J lost 6 bases, and 2 bases stayed unmatched. Germline CDR1 reads SGHRS; CDR2 reads YFSETQ. The CDR3 length is 15 residues. Sequenced material: ileal tissue. The chain employs TRBV5-1 and TRBJ2-1, with TRBD2 identical over 11 bases. The receptor comes from an adult with Crohn's disease. CDR3 amino acids: CASSLGLAGGNEQFF. In DNA, the CDR3 is TGCGCCAGCAGCTTGGGGCTAGCGGGAGGCAATGAGCAGTTCTTC.